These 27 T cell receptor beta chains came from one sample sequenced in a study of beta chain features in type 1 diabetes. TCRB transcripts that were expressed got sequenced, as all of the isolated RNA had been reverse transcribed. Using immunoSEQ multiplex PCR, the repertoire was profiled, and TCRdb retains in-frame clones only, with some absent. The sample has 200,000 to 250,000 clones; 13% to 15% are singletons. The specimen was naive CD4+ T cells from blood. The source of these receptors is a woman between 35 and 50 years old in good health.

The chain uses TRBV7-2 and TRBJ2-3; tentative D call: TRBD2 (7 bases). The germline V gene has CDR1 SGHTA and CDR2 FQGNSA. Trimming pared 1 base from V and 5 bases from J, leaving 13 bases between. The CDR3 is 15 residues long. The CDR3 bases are TGTGCCAGCAGCTTAGTCGGGGGGCGGTTAGATACGCAGTATTTT. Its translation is CASSLVGGRLDTQYF.

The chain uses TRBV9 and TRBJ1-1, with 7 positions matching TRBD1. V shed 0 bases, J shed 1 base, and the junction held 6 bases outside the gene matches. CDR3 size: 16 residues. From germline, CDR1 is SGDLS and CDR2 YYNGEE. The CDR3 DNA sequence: TGTGCCAGCAGCGTAGTGGCAGGGGGGCAGAACACTGAAGCTTTCTTT. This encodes CASSVVAGGQNTEAFF.

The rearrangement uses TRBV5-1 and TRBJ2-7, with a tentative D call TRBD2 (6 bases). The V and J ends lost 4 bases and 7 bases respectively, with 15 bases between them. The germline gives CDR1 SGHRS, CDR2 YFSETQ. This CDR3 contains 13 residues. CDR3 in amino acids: CASSRDFSSEQYF. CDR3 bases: TGCGCCAGCAGCCGGGACTTCTCTTCAGAGCAGTACTTC.

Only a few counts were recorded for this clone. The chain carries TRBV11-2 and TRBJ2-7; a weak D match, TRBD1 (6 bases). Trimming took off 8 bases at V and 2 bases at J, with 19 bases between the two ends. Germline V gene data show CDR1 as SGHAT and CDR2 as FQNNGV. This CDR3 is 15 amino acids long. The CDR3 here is CASRLQGRGPYEQYF. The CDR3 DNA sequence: TGTGCCAGCCGATTACAGGGCAGGGGTCCCTACGAGCAGTACTTC. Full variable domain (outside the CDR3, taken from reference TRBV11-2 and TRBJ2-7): EAGVAQSPRYKIIEKRQSVAFWCNPISGHATLYWYQQILGQGPKLLIQFQNNGVVDDSQLPKDRFSAERLKGVDSTLKIQPAKLEDSAVYLCASRLQGRGPYEQYFGPGTRLTVT.

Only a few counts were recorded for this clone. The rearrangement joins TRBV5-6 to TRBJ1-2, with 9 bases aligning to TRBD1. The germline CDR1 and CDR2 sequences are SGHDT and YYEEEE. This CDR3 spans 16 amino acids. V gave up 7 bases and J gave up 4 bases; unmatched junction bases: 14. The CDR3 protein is CASRPGQGRGPYGYTF. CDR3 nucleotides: TGTGCCAGCCGGCCGGGACAGGGTAGGGGCCCCTATGGCTACACCTTC.

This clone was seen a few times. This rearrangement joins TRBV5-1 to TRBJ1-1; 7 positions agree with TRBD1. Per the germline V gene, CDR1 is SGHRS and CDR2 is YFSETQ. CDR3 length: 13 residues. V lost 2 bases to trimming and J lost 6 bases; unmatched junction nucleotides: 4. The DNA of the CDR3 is TGCGCCAGCAGCTTAAGGGACAGCCCTGAAGCTTTCTTT. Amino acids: CASSLRDSPEAFF.

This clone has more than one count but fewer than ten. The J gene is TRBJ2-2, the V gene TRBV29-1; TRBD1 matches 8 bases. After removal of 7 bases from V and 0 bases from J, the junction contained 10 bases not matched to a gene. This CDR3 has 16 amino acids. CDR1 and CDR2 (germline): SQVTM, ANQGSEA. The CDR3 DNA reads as TGCAGCGCAGGACAGGGAGCCGTAGCGAACACCGGGGAGCTGTTTTTT. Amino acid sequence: CSAGQGAVANTGELFF.

CDR3 nucleotide sequence: TGCGCCAGCAGATCGGGCCTCAGGGCGGGACACAATGAGCAGTTCTTC. Its translation: CASRSGLRAGHNEQFF. The gene calls are TRBV5-1 and TRBJ2-1; D perhaps matches TRBD2 (6 bases). The CDR3 runs 16 residues. Germline assignment: CDR1 SGHRS and CDR2 YFSETQ. The ends were cut back, 5 bases at V and 5 bases at J, with 20 bases in the middle. Using reference TRBV5-1 and TRBJ2-1 for the parts outside the CDR3, the full variable domain is KAGVTQTPRYLIKTRGQQVTLSCSPISGHRSVSWYQQTPGQGLQFLFEYFSETQRNKGNFPGRFSGRQFSNSRSEMNVSTLELGDSALYLCASRSGLRAGHNEQFFGPGTRLTVL.

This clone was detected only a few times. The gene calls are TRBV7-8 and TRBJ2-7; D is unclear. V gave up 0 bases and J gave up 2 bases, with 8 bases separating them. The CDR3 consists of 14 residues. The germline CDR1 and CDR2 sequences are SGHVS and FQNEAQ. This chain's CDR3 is CASSLATSTYEQYF. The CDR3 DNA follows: TGTGCCAGCAGCTTAGCTACTTCCACCTACGAGCAGTACTTC.

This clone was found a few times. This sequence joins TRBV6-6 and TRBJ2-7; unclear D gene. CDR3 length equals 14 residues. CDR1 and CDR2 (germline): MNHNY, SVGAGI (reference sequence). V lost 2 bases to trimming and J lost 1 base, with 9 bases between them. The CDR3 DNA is TGTGCCAGCAGTTACATGGCGGATTCCTACGAGCAGTACTTC. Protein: CASSYMADSYEQYF.

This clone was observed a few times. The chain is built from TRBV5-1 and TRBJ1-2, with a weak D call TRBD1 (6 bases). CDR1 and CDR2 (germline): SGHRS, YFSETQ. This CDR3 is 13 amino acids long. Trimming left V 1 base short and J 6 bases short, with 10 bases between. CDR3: CASSLNRDDGYTF. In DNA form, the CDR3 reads TGCGCCAGCAGCTTGAACAGGGACGATGGCTACACCTTC.

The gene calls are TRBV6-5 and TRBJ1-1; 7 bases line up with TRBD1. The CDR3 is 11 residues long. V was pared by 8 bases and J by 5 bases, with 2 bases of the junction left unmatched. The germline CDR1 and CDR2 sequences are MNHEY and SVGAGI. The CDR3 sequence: CASARGTEAFF. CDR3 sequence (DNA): TGTGCCAGCGCCAGGGGGACTGAAGCTTTCTTT.

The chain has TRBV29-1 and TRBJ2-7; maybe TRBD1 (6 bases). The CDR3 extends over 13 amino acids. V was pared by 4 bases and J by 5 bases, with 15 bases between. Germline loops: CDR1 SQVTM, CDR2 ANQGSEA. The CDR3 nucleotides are TGCAGCGTTGCAGGGGTACTAATCCACGAGCAGTACTTC. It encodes CSVAGVLIHEQYF.

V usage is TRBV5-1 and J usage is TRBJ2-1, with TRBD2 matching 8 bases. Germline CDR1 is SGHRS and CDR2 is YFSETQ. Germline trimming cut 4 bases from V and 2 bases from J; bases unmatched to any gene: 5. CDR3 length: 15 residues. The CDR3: CASSLPGGPYNEQFF. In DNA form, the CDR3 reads TGCGCCAGCAGCCTCCCGGGGGGGCCCTACAATGAGCAGTTCTTC.

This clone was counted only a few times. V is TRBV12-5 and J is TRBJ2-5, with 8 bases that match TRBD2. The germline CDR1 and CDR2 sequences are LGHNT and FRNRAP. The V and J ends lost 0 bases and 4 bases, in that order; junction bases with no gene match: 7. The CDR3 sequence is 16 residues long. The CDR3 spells CASGLVSAGGGETQYF. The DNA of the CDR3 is TGTGCTAGTGGTTTGGTATCGGCGGGGGGAGGAGAGACCCAGTACTTC.

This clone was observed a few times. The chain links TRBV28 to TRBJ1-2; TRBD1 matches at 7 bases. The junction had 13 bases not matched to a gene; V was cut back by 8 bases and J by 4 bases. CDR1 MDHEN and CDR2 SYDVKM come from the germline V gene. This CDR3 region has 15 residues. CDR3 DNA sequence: TGTGCCAGCCTCTTGAGGACAGGAAATTTCTATGGCTACACCTTC. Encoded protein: CASLLRTGNFYGYTF.

The CDR3 DNA follows: TGTGCCAGCAGCCAAAGCGGGACCACAGATACGCAGTATTTT. This gives the protein CASSQSGTTDTQYF. The gene calls are TRBV7-2 and TRBJ2-3; 7 nucleotides align to TRBD2. Germline V lookup: CDR1 SGHTA, CDR2 FQGNSA. The J segment lost 2 bases and the V segment lost 5 bases, leaving 4 bases of the junction unmatched. This CDR3 has 14 amino acids.

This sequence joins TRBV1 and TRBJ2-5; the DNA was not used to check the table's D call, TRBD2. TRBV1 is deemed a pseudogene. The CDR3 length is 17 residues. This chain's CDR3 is CTSSQAPSGSFQETQYF. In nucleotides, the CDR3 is TGCACCAGCAGCCAAGCTCCTAGCGGCAGCTTCCAAGAGACCCAGTACTTC.

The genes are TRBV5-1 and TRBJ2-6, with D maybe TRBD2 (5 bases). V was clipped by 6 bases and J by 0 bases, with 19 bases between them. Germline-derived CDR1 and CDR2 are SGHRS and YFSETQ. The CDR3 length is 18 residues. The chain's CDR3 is CASTSKPVGSSGANVLTF. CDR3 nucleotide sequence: TGCGCCAGCACATCTAAGCCGGTGGGGAGCTCTGGGGCCAACGTCCTGACTTTC.

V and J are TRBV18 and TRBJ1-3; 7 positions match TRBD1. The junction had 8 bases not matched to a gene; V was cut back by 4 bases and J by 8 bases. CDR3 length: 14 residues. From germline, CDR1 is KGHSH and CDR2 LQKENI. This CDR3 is CASSRGTVSDTIYF. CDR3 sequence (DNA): TGTGCCAGCTCACGCGGGACAGTTAGCGACACCATATATTTT.

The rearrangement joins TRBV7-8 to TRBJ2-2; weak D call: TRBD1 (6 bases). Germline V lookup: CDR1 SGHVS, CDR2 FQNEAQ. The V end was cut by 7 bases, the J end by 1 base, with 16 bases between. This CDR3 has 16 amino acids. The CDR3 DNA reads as TGTGCCAGCACCGACAGGCCCGCTTTGAACACCGGGGAGCTGTTTTTT. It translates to CASTDRPALNTGELFF.

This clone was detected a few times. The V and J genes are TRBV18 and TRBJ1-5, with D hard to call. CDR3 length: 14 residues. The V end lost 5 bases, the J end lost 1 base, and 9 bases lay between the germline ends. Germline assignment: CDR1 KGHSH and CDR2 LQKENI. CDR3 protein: CASSFGVSNQPQHF. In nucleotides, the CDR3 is TGTGCCAGCTCATTCGGGGTAAGCAATCAGCCCCAGCATTTT.

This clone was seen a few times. In nucleotides, the CDR3 is TGTGCCAGCAGCCAAATCGGACAGGGGAGCAATCAGCCCCAGCATTTT. It specifies CASSQIGQGSNQPQHF. The chain employs TRBV4-2 and TRBJ1-5; TRBD1 matches 9 bases. This CDR3 contains 16 residues. Germline CDR1 LGHNA, CDR2 YNFKEQ. The junction had 3 bases not matched to a gene; V was cut back by 2 bases and J by 1 base.

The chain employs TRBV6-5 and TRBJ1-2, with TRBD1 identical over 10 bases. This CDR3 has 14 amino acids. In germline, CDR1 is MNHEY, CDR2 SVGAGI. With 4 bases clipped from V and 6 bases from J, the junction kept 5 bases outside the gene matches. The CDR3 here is CASSSLGQGDGYTF. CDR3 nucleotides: TGTGCCAGCAGTTCCCTAGGACAGGGGGATGGCTACACCTTC.

CDR3 amino acids: CASNPTGYQPQHF. CDR3 DNA: TGTGCCAGTAACCCGACAGGTTATCAGCCCCAGCATTTT. The chain combines TRBV19 with TRBJ1-5; the D gene is possibly TRBD1 (6 bases). The CDR3 is made up of 13 amino acids. The germline CDR1 and CDR2 sequences are LNHDA and SQIVND (reference sequence). V lost 7 bases, J lost 5 bases, and 12 bases lay in between.

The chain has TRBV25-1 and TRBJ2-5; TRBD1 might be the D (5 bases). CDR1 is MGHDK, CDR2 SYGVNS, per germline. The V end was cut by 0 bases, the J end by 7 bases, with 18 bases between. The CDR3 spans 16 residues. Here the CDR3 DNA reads TGTGCCAGCAGTGAATATGGCCCCGGACACCTCGGGACCCAGTACTTC. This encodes CASSEYGPGHLGTQYF. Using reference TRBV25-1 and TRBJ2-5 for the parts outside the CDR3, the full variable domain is EADIYQTPRYLVIGTGKKITLECSQTMGHDKMYWYQQDPGMELHLIHYSYGVNSTEKGDLSSESTVSRIRTEHFPLTLESARPSHTSQYLCASSEYGPGHLGTQYFGPGTRLLVL.

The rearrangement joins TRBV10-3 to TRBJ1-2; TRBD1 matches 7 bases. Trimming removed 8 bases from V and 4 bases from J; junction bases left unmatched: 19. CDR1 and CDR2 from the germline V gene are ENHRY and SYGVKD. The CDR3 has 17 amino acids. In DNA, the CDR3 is TGTGCCATCCCCCGTATCCAGGGGGGAATGTCGGCCTATGGCTACACCTTC. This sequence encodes CAIPRIQGGMSAYGYTF.